This TCR beta chain appears in the sequencing data of a study of OX40 agonist ivuxolimab in advanced cancers. Concerning the study at large: Ivuxolimab was an agonistic, fully human IgG2 monoclonal antibody directed against OX40 (CD134), a costimulatory receptor. The monotherapy dose-escalation portion (N of about 47 patients) of the phase I ivuxolimab trial is reported in the paper. Partial responses were achieved by three dose-escalation patients, of whom one had hepatocellular carcinoma and two had cutaneous melanoma. The dose-escalation cohort was 80% to 90% male with a mean age of roughly 60 years, ranging from roughly 20 to 85. Patients were allowed to have had prior anti-PD-1, anti-PD-L1 or anti-CTLA-4 therapy, and around 40% of the dose-escalation patients had previously received checkpoint inhibitors. Of the roughly 52 dose-escalation patients, hepatocellular carcinoma was present in about 20, melanoma in some 15, renal cell carcinoma in 9 and head and neck cancer in 9. Peripheral TCRbeta sequencing was intended to test whether TCR sequence diversity was altered and clonal T-cell expansion was caused by ivuxolimab. Intravenous ivuxolimab was administered to patients every 2 weeks at six dose levels: 0.01, 0.1, 0.3, 1.5, 3 and 10 mg/kg. Study-wide findings and limitations: On average, CD8+ T cells showed more expanded clones than CD4+ T cells after ivuxolimab. Low levels of normalized T-cell clonal expansion were also seen in some patients who did not respond. Which antigens the clonally expanded peripheral T cells were specific for was not determined. In the 0.1-3.0 mg/kg groups, partial responders had among the lowest normalized peripheral clonal expansion, particularly in CD8+ T cells. At doses of 0.1 to 3.0 mg/kg, clonal expansion of both CD4+ and CD8+ blood T cells was observed from baseline to week 6.

With respect to this clone: It lacks a known antigen. Base qualities are not at hand, and no much larger clone is one base apart.

Genomic DNA was isolated from the sorted cells so that the TCRbeta CDR3 region could be sequenced. TCRbeta CDR3 regions were sequenced using the immunoSEQ Assay. TCRdb stores this immuneACCESS table with in-frame sequences only. Part of the clones is absent; in the studies checked, under half of the shortfall reflects unresolved V genes, and no reason is known for the rest. Across this sample there are more than 60,000 clones, with more than 85% seen only once. 1% to 1.5% of the sample is taken by the ten largest. Patients with autoimmune disease history or receiving systemic immunosuppression were excluded from the trial. Peripheral blood for TCR sequencing was collected from all dose cohorts at baseline, on cycle 4 day 1, and on cycle 7 day 1. The samples were taken from a phase I, first-in-human, multicenter, open-label dose-escalation trial of ivuxolimab. Adults with locally advanced or metastatic head and neck squamous cell, hepatocellular, melanoma or renal cell carcinoma were enrolled in the trial. Before TCR sequencing, CD4+ and CD8+ T cells were separately sorted from peripheral blood.

This sequence originates from an adult with an advanced solid tumor such as melanoma, head and neck, liver or kidney cancer. Source: CD4+ or CD8+ T cells sorted from blood, taken in a trial of the OX40 agonist ivuxolimab.

The DNA is as follows: TGCGCCAGCAGCTTGGTCAGTTTCCCGGGTTCCTACGAGCAGTACTTC. Its translation reads: CASSLVSFPGSYEQYF. The sequence links TRBV5-1 to TRBJ2-7, with no confident D gene call. There are 16 amino acids in the CDR3, from cysteine to phenylalanine inclusive. Only CDR3 DNA is held: 48 bases, read in frame from base 1. V is cut by 0 bases and J by 1 base, and the space between the germline ends is 14 bases. From the germline V gene, CDR1 is SGHRS and CDR2 is YFSETQ.